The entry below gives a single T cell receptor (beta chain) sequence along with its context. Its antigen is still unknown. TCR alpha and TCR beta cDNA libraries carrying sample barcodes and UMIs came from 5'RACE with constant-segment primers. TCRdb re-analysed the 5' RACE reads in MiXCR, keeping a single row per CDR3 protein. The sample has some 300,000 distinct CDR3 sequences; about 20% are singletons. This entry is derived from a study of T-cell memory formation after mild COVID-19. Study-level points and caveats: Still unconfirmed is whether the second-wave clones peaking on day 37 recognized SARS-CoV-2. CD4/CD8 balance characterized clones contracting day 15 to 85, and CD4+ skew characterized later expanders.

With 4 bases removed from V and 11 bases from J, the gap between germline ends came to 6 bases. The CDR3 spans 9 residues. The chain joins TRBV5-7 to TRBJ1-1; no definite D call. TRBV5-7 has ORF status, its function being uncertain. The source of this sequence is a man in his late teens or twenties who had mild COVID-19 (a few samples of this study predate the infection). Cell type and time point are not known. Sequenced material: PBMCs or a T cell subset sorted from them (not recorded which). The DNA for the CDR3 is TGTGCCAGCAGCCGACGGGCTTTCTTT. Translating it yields CASSRRAFF.